The rows below give T cell receptor beta chains drawn from one sample of a study of T cells expressing NK-cell markers. TCRdb reprocessed the 5' RACE reads and stores each CDR3 protein as one record, lacking DNA. The table lists approximately 550,000 distinct CDR3 sequences. The sample was blood T cells: a sorted CD56 or NKG2C T cell subset, CD4+ or CD8+ T cells, or bulk PBMC T cells (not recorded which). Receptor source: a young man in good health. The CDR3 runs from the conserved cysteine through the conserved F or W.

J,V,CDR3
TRBJ2-1,TRBV3-1,CASSDSGRDLSNEQFF
TRBJ2-5,TRBV20-1,CSARDLDSQETQYF
TRBJ1-6,TRBV12-3/TRBV12-4,CASSISGQSTPLHF
TRBJ2-7,TRBV15,CATSRDLRGQSHEQYF
TRBJ1-6,TRBV29-1,CSALTGANSPLHF
TRBJ1-5,TRBV6-1,CASGRDIYSNQPQHF
TRBJ2-2,TRBV24-1,CAIDSGRADTGELFF
TRBJ2-3,TRBV20-1,CSAPGLAGGPGTQYF
TRBJ2-3,TRBV12-3/TRBV12-4,CASSGTALDTQYF
TRBJ1-2,TRBV20-1,CTAGRNSNYGYTF
TRBJ2-3,TRBV7-2,CASSLSPSDTQYF
TRBJ2-3,TRBV4-2,CASSQVPLAGIDTQYF
TRBJ2-2,TRBV29-1,CSVEDRSSHTGELFF
TRBJ2-3,TRBV11-2,CASSLARRGPVTDTQYF
TRBJ2-7,TRBV12-3/TRBV12-4,CASSSGQGQQYF
TRBJ2-1,TRBV30,CASRVTSGRAGSYNEQFF
TRBJ2-1,TRBV12-3/TRBV12-4,CASSKQDNEQFF
TRBJ2-1,TRBV20-1,CSARRLADYNEQFF
TRBJ1-1,TRBV20-1,CSADQGRGRGNTEAFF
TRBJ1-5,TRBV19,CASSIDRWDQPQHF
TRBJ2-7,TRBV29-1,CSVSRRRAGSYEQYF
TRBJ1-1,TRBV29-1,CSVEVGLNTEAFF
TRBJ1-6,TRBV6-1,CASSEARRINSPLHF
TRBJ2-1,TRBV15,CATSREREGHEQFF
TRBJ2-7,TRBV25-1,CASSEPGHTSYEQYF
TRBJ2-3,TRBV27,CASSWGWQGTDTQYF
TRBJ2-5,TRBV5-1,CASSLAGQVQETQYF
TRBJ2-4,TRBV5-1,CASSPRPPMTAKNIQYF
TRBJ2-3,TRBV5-1,CASSTERLAGRTDTQYF